A single sample is the source of the 31 T cell receptor beta chains below, sequenced in a study of T cell changes during pregnancy in multiple sclerosis. Produced via immunoSEQ multiplex PCR; TCRdb's table is partial and in-frame only. The table includes under 80,000 clones, about nine tenths detected once. The sequenced sample was CD4+ T cells from peripheral blood mononuclear cells, obtained in the second trimester of pregnancy. Receptor source: a female donor with multiple sclerosis, enrolled in a pregnancy study.

CDR3 residues: CASSQVASGRSEQYF. In nucleotides, the CDR3 is TGTGCCAGCAGCCAAGTGGCTAGCGGGAGGAGCGAGCAGTACTTC. The gene calls are TRBV14 and TRBJ2-7; TRBD2 matches at 11 bases. V trimming: 1 base; J trimming: 6 bases; junction bases outside the gene matches: 5. CDR3 length: 15 residues. Germline CDR1 is SGHDN and CDR2 is FVKESK.

The chain recombines TRBV11-3 with TRBJ2-1; no definite D call. Trimming shortened V by 1 base and J by 0 bases, and 10 bases separated the two germline ends. CDR1 is SGHNT and CDR2 is YENEEA in the germline V gene. The CDR3 contains 16 residues. The CDR3 DNA follows: TGTGCCAGCAGCTTAGTAGGCAGAGGCTCCTACAATGAGCAGTTCTTC. It codes for CASSLVGRGSYNEQFF. The full variable domain, completed using reference TRBV11-3 and TRBJ2-1, is EAGVVQSPRYKIIEKKQPVAFWCNPISGHNTLYWYLQNLGQGPELLIRYENEEAVDDSQLPKDRFSAERLKGVDSTLKIQPAELGDSAVYLCASSLVGRGSYNEQFFGPGTRLTVL.

CDR3 sequence reads: CASRLAGEPYEQYF. The CDR3 DNA is TGTGCCAGCAGGCTAGCGGGAGAGCCTTACGAGCAGTACTTC. The genes are TRBV6-5 and TRBJ2-7; TRBD2 matches at 10 bases. The V and J ends lost 6 bases and 4 bases, in that order; junction bases with no gene match: 6. This CDR3 is 14 amino acids long. Germline CDR1 and CDR2: MNHEY and SVGAGI.

In the case of this clone: Germline is not matched at one junction end, which may reflect a read error. This chain joins TRBV7-2 and TRBJ1-1; D unresolved. Germline V CDR1 and CDR2: SGHTA, FQGNSA. The CDR3 extends over 11 amino acids. CDR3 sequence: CASSLGSQTHF. CDR3 nucleotides: TGTGCCAGCAGCTTAGGGTCACAAACCCATTTT.

V gene TRBV28 combines with J gene TRBJ2-7; 8 positions match TRBD2. This CDR3 contains 15 residues. CDR1 is MDHEN and CDR2 is SYDVKM in the germline V gene. V lost 6 bases to trimming and J lost 3 bases; unmatched junction nucleotides: 10. CDR3: CASSRDTSGGYEQYF. The DNA for the CDR3 is TGTGCCAGCAGCCGAGATACTAGCGGCGGCTACGAGCAGTACTTC.

This clone has more than one count but fewer than ten. V usage is TRBV6-5 and J usage is TRBJ1-1, with 9 bases fitting TRBD1. Looked up from germline, CDR1 is MNHEY and CDR2 is SVGAGI. V lost 6 bases and J lost 5; bases outside the gene matches: 4. The CDR3 has 13 residues. CDR3 sequence reads: CASRRQGETEAFF. The CDR3 region has the DNA TGTGCCAGCAGACGACAGGGGGAAACTGAAGCTTTCTTT.

This chain joins TRBV10-3 and TRBJ1-1, with a tentative D call TRBD1 (5 bases). The CDR3 extends over 15 amino acids. V dropped 8 bases and J dropped 8 bases, with 24 bases sitting between them. CDR1 ENHRY and CDR2 SYGVKD come from the germline V gene. The CDR3 coding sequence is TGTGCCATCGGGGACTTAAGGGACGGTAGATTAGAAGCTTTCTTT. It translates to CAIGDLRDGRLEAFF.

The chain combines TRBV5-6 with TRBJ2-7; 10 bases are shared with TRBD1. Germline trimming cut 4 bases from V and 3 bases from J; bases unmatched to any gene: 7. This CDR3 has 15 amino acids. Germline CDR1 and CDR2: SGHDT and YYEEEE. The CDR3 DNA is TGTGCCAGCAGCCCCAGACGGACAGGGGGCTACGAGCAGTACTTC. This codes for CASSPRRTGGYEQYF.

The V call is TRBV2, the J call TRBJ2-7; TRBD2 matches 7 bases. The CDR3 has 14 residues. The germline V gene has CDR1 SNHLY and CDR2 FYNNEI. The junction had 4 bases not matched to a gene; V was cut back by 5 bases and J by 0 bases. CDR3 nucleotides: TGTGCCAGCAGTTACGGGGGGATCTCCTACGAGCAGTACTTC. The encoded protein is CASSYGGISYEQYF.

V usage is TRBV7-6 and J usage is TRBJ2-7; D might be TRBD1 (5 bases). Germline CDR1 is SGHVS and CDR2 is FNYEAQ. Trimming took off 3 bases at V and 0 bases at J, with 9 bases between the two ends. The CDR3 totals 14 residues. In DNA, the CDR3 is TGTGCCAGCAGCTTGACAGATAGCTCCTACGAGCAGTACTTC. Its protein product is CASSLTDSSYEQYF.

CDR3 bases: TGTGCCAGCAGTGACTCAGGGCGGCAGTTCTTC. This gives the protein CASSDSGRQFF. The chain couples TRBV6-1 to TRBJ2-1, with D tentatively TRBD1 (5 bases). The CDR3 has 11 amino acids. The V and J ends lost 3 bases and 12 bases respectively, with 9 bases between them. Germline assignment: CDR1 MNHNS and CDR2 SASEGT.

This chain links TRBV7-2 with TRBJ1-2; 7 bases are shared with TRBD1. CDR3 length: 13 residues. Germline V gene data show CDR1 as SGHTA and CDR2 as FQGNSA. Trimming took 5 bases from V and 8 from J; bases not matched to a gene: 8. CDR3 protein: CASSQSQGRGYTF. CDR3 bases: TGTGCCAGCAGCCAGTCACAGGGGCGAGGCTACACCTTC.

The table lists this clone with a count of one. The chain is built from TRBV4-1 and TRBJ2-5, with 12 bases lining up with TRBD2. This CDR3 is built from 15 residues. The V gene end was trimmed by 4 bases and the J gene end by 4 bases; junction bases not matched to a gene: 4. CDR1 is MGHRA, CDR2 YSYEKL, per germline. CDR3 sequence: CASSPLTSGRETQYF. The CDR3 region has the DNA TGCGCCAGCAGCCCCCTGACTAGCGGGAGAGAGACCCAGTACTTC.

V gene TRBV30 combines with J gene TRBJ2-7; TRBD2 might be the D (7 bases). In germline, CDR1 is GTSNPN, CDR2 SVGIG (reference sequence). V lost 0 bases and J 8 bases, leaving 20 bases between the germline ends. CDR3 length: 15 amino acids. CDR3 DNA: TGTGCCTGGAGTGTACAAAAATTAGGGCGGGGGCAGCAGTACTTC. This codes for CAWSVQKLGRGQQYF.

The chain has TRBV30 and TRBJ2-3, with D tentatively TRBD2 (5 bases). This CDR3 spans 13 amino acids. Germline CDR1 reads GTSNPN; CDR2 reads SVGIG (reference sequence). CDR3 in DNA: TGTGCGTGGGAGCGCACTAGCACAGATACGCAGTATTTT. It translates to CAWERTSTDTQYF. Full variable domain (missing parts from reference TRBV30 and TRBJ2-3): SQTIHQWPATLVQPVGSPLSLECTVEGTSNPNLYWYRQAAGRGLQLLFYSVGIGQISSEVPQNLSASRPQDRQFILSSKKLLLSDSGFYLCAWERTSTDTQYFGPGTRLTVL.

The chain joins TRBV5-3 to TRBJ2-4, with TRBD1 matching 7 bases. TRBV5-3 is an ORF, and what it does is uncertain. Germline trimming cut 4 bases from V and 4 bases from J; bases unmatched to any gene: 8. The CDR3 runs to 15 residues. DNA of the CDR3: TGTGCCAGAAGCACCAGGGACAGCAGAAAAAACATTCAGTACTTC. It encodes CARSTRDSRKNIQYF.

CDR3 nucleotide sequence: TGTGCCAGCATGCTTACAGGGGGTGGGGGGGGTCGCAATCAGCCCCAGCATTTT. Encoded protein: CASMLTGGGGGRNQPQHF. V gene TRBV28 combines with J gene TRBJ1-5; 8 bases agree with TRBD1. CDR3 length: 18 residues. V was pared by 7 bases and J by 2 bases, with 16 bases of the junction left unmatched. The germline V gene encodes CDR1 MDHEN and CDR2 SYDVKM. The full variable domain, its missing parts supplied by reference TRBV28 and TRBJ1-5, is DVKVTQSSRYLVKRTGEKVFLECVQDMDHENMFWYRQDPGLGLRLIYFSYDVKMKEKGDIPEGYSVSREKKERFSLILESASTNQTSMYLCASMLTGGGGGRNQPQHFGDGTRLSIL.

CDR3 in amino acids: CASEPRQGRNTEAFF. CDR3 nucleotide sequence: TGTGCCAGCGAACCCCGACAGGGACGGAACACTGAAGCTTTCTTT. The gene calls are TRBV2 and TRBJ1-1, with 7 positions matching TRBD1. Losses at the gene ends were 8 bases for V and 1 base for J; bases not matched to a gene: 10. The CDR3 totals 15 residues. The germline gives CDR1 SNHLY, CDR2 FYNNEI.

V and J are TRBV7-2 and TRBJ2-5, with 9 bases matching TRBD2. This CDR3 spans 17 amino acids. Trimming removed 3 bases from V and 2 bases from J; junction bases left unmatched: 10. Germline V gene data show CDR1 as SGHTA and CDR2 as FQGNSA. The DNA of the CDR3 is TGTGCCAGCAGCTTGGGGTTGCGCGGGGGGGATCAAGAGACCCAGTACTTC. It yields the protein CASSLGLRGGDQETQYF.

This clone was picked up one time. This chain's CDR3 is CASSVVESKGELFF. In DNA form, the CDR3 reads TGTGCCAGCAGCGTAGTTGAGAGTAAGGGGGAGCTGTTTTTT. This chain joins TRBV9 and TRBJ2-2; D is unresolved. Per germline, CDR1 SGDLS and CDR2 YYNGEE. The CDR3 spans 14 residues. V shed 0 bases and J shed 8 bases, with 11 bases lying between them.

This chain connects TRBV7-2 to TRBJ1-1, with D possibly TRBD1 on 6 matching bases. The V and J ends lost 3 bases and 5 bases respectively, with 10 bases between them. This CDR3 has 13 amino acids. CDR1 and CDR2 from the germline V gene are SGHTA and FQGNSA. In nucleotides, the CDR3 is TGTGCCAGCAGCTTCGACAGGCGGACTGAAGCTTTCTTT. Translated: CASSFDRRTEAFF. Variable domain in full (rest from reference TRBV7-2 and TRBJ1-1): GAGVSQSPSNKVTEKGKDVELRCDPISGHTALYWYRQSLGQGLEFLIYFQGNSAPDKSGLPSDRFSAERTGGSVSTLTIQRTQQEDSAVYLCASSFDRRTEAFFGQGTRLTVV.

CDR3 residues: CAWSPGQGPNQPQHF. The CDR3 DNA is TGTGCCTGGAGTCCTGGACAGGGACCTAATCAGCCCCAGCATTTT. The chain employs TRBV30 and TRBJ1-5; 8 bases map to TRBD1. J was trimmed by 4 bases and V by 2 bases; bases with no gene match: 7. The V gene's germline CDR1 is GTSNPN and CDR2 SVGIG (reference sequence). The CDR3 length is 15 residues. The complete variable domain, with remaining parts taken from reference TRBV30 and TRBJ1-5, reads SQTIHQWPATLVQPVGSPLSLECTVEGTSNPNLYWYRQAAGRGLQLLFYSVGIGQISSEVPQNLSASRPQDRQFILSSKKLLLSDSGFYLCAWSPGQGPNQPQHFGDGTRLSIL.

V is TRBV7-2 and J is TRBJ1-2; D ambiguous. Germline V CDR1 and CDR2: SGHTA, FQGNSA. The CDR3 totals 14 residues. V was pared by 4 bases and J by 2 bases, with 11 bases between. The CDR3 here is CASSSALANYGYTF. In nucleotides, the CDR3 is TGTGCCAGCAGCTCCGCCCTGGCAAACTATGGCTACACCTTC.

This chain links TRBV25-1 with TRBJ2-5, with 8 bases aligning to TRBD2. Germline CDR1 reads MGHDK; CDR2 reads SYGVNS. This CDR3 spans 15 amino acids. The V gene end was trimmed by 1 base and the J gene end by 2 bases; junction bases not matched to a gene: 3. The CDR3 DNA is TGTGCCAGCAGTGAATGGCGGGGGGTACAAGAGACCCAGTACTTC. Translating gives CASSEWRGVQETQYF.

This chain joins TRBV2 and TRBJ1-2; D remains ambiguous. CDR1 SNHLY and CDR2 FYNNEI come from the germline V gene. This CDR3 is 14 amino acids long. V was pared by 6 bases and J by 0 bases, with 11 bases between. CDR3 in amino acids: CASRQQTANYGYTF. Here the CDR3 DNA reads TGTGCCAGCAGGCAACAGACCGCTAACTATGGCTACACCTTC.

The rearrangement links TRBV10-3 to TRBJ1-2; a possible D gene is TRBD1 (5 bases). The CDR3 loop spans 17 amino acids. Germline CDR1 is ENHRY and CDR2 is SYGVKD. V gave up 0 bases and J gave up 6 bases, with 20 bases separating them. In nucleotides, the CDR3 is TGTGCCATCAGTGAGTCGGGTTCGACCGCAGGGATCCATGGCTACACCTTC. It specifies CAISESGSTAGIHGYTF.

The gene calls are TRBV27 and TRBJ2-3; D ambiguous. Trimming pared 5 bases from V and 1 base from J, leaving 13 bases between. Looked up from germline, CDR1 is MNHEY and CDR2 is SMNVEV (reference sequence). This CDR3 spans 15 amino acids. CDR3 protein: CASSPFVAGTDTQYF. As DNA, the CDR3 is TGTGCCAGCAGTCCCTTTGTGGCAGGCACAGATACGCAGTATTTT.

The J gene is TRBJ1-2, the V gene TRBV7-8; D is unresolved. This CDR3 comprises 14 residues. The V end was cut by 0 bases, the J end by 3 bases, with 8 bases between. Germline CDR1 is SGHVS and CDR2 is FQNEAQ. The CDR3 sequence: CASSLASVHYGYTF. The CDR3 bases are TGTGCCAGCAGCTTAGCATCGGTACACTATGGCTACACCTTC.

The table lists this clone with a count of one. The CDR3 region has the DNA TGTGCCAGCAGTCTCGGGACAGGCATTCATCAGCCCCAGCATTTT. It is translated as CASSLGTGIHQPQHF. V usage is TRBV27 and J usage is TRBJ1-5; 8 bases are shared with TRBD1. This CDR3 has 15 amino acids. Germline V gives CDR1 MNHEY, CDR2 SMNVEV (reference sequence). V gave up 5 bases and J gave up 5 bases; unmatched junction bases: 8.

This clone showed up just once. The chain recombines TRBV7-9 with TRBJ1-6; unclear D gene. The germline V and J ends were trimmed by 1 base and 7 bases, with 8 bases remaining between them. CDR1 and CDR2 from the germline V gene are SEHNR and FQNEAQ (reference sequence). The CDR3 extends over 14 amino acids. CDR3 region: CASSLEQSNSPLHF. The CDR3 DNA reads TGTGCCAGCAGCTTAGAACAGTCCAATTCACCCCTCCACTTT.

The chain links TRBV7-9 to TRBJ2-7; D remains unclear. This CDR3 region has 14 residues. V lost 1 base, J lost 3 bases, and 10 bases lay in between. The germline V gene has CDR1 SEHNR and CDR2 FQNEAQ (reference sequence). CDR3 amino acids: CASSLDRRNYEQYF. The CDR3 nucleotides are TGTGCCAGCAGCTTAGACCGCAGAAACTACGAGCAGTACTTC.